A selection of T cell receptor beta chains follows, all from one sample in a study of T cell repertoires in cytomegalovirus infection. MiXCR, run by TCRdb on the reads, gives a single entry per CDR3 protein. Among 350,000 to 550,000 distinct CDR3 sequences listed, 31% were seen once. The material sequenced was PBMCs. These receptors came from a human donor in good health (CMV status not recorded). Some clones in this sample may be carry-over from other donors' samples. The CDR3 runs from the conserved cysteine through the conserved F or W. Each record gives: V gene, J gene, CDR3 protein.

>TRBV4-1|TRBJ1-3
CASSAPQGDSGNTIYF
>TRBV6-1|TRBJ2-3
CASSNPGGPTDTQYF
>TRBV20-1|TRBJ1-6
CSATPYANDNSPLHF
>TRBV6-6|TRBJ2-7
CASRLGTAVYEQYF
>TRBV7-2|TRBJ2-5
CASSQSLAGQGETQYF
>TRBV7-2|TRBJ2-3
CASILGRLSTDTQYF
>TRBV3-1|TRBJ2-2
CASSQALGGNTGELFF
>TRBV25-1|TRBJ1-1
CASSETTDTEAFF
>TRBV6-5|TRBJ1-2
CASSYSEYAWTGYTF
>TRBV7-6|TRBJ2-5
CAGSTGGETQYF
>TRBV9|TRBJ1-1
CASSVDKGMNTEAFF
>TRBV6-1|TRBJ2-3
CASSVASGTQYF
>TRBV10-3|TRBJ1-2
CAISESKAGQGGGYTF
>TRBV28|TRBJ1-5
CASSLPTGGNQPQHF
>TRBV12-3/TRBV12-4|TRBJ1-2
CASSQSGTGAIDGYTF
>TRBV20-1|TRBJ1-6
CSAVAGTGSSPLHF
>TRBV5-1|TRBJ2-3
CASSIGQGRTDTQYF
>TRBV28|TRBJ2-2
CASSLFGVGANTGELFF
>TRBV28|TRBJ1-4
CASSLGGAANVYEKLFF
>TRBV18|TRBJ2-7
CASSAPGAYEQYF
>TRBV18|TRBJ2-4
CASQSRTESNIQYF
>TRBV6-6|TRBJ2-3
CASSYWLDLETDTQYF
>TRBV20-1|TRBJ2-7
CSARRGNYAYEQYF
>TRBV28|TRBJ2-3
CASSLSAGGRLNTDTQYF
>TRBV29-1|TRBJ2-5
CSVGDSLLQETQYF
>TRBV7-4|TRBJ2-7
CASSRGGNSYEQYF
>TRBV7-6|TRBJ1-5
CASSPGGGSEPQHF
>TRBV12-3/TRBV12-4|TRBJ1-5
CASRRQGVQPQHF
>TRBV19|TRBJ1-1
CASIDSRMNTEAFF
>TRBV5-1|TRBJ2-1
CASSLVAGGINEQFF